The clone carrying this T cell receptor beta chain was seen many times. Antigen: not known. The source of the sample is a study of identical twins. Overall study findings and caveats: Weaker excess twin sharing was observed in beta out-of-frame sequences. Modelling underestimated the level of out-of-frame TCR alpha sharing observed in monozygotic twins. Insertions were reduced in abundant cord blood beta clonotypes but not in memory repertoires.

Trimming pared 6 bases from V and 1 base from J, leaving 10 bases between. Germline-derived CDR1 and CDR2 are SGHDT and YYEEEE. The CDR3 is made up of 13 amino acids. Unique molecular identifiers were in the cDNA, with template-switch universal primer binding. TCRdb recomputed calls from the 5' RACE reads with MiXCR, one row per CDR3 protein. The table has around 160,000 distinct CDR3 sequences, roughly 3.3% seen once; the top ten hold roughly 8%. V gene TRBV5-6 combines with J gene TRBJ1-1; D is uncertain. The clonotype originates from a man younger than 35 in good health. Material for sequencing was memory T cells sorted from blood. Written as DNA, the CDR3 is TGTGCCAGCAACTGGGAAAGGAACACTGAAGCTTTCTTT. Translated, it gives CASNWERNTEAFF. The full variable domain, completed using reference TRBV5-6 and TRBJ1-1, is DAGVTQSPTHLIKTRGQQVTLRCSPKSGHDTVSWYQQALGQGPQFIFQYYEEEERQRGNFPDRFSGHQFPNYSSELNVNALLLGDSALYLCASNWERNTEAFFGQGTRLTVV.